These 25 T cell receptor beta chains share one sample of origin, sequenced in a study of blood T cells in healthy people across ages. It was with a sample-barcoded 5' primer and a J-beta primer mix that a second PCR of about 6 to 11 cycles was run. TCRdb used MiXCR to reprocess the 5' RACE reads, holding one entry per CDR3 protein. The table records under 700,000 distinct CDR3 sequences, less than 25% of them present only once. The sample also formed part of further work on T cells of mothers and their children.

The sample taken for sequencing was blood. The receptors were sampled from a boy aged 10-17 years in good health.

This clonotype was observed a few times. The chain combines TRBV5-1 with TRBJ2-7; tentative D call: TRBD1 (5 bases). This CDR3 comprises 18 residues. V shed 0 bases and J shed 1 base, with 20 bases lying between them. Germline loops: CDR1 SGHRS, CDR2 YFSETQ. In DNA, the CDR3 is TGCGCCAGCAGCTTGGAGGGTTGGGGCGAACCTGAATCCTACGAGCAGTACTTC. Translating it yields CASSLEGWGEPESYEQYF.

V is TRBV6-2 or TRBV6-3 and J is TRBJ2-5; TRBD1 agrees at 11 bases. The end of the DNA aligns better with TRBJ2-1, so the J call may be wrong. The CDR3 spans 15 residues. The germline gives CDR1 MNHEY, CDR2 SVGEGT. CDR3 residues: CASSVRGQGVREQFF. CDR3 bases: TGTGCCAGCAGTGTCCGGGGACAGGGGGTTCGGGAGCAGTTCTTC.

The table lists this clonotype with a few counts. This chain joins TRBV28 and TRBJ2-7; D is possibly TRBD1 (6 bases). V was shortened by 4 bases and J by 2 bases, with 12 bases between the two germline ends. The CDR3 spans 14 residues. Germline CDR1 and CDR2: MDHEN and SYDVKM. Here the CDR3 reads CASSSWTATYEQYF. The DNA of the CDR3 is TGTGCCAGCAGTTCCTGGACAGCTACCTACGAGCAGTACTTC. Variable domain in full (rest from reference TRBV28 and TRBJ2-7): DVKVTQSSRYLVKRTGEKVFLECVQDMDHENMFWYRQDPGLGLRLIYFSYDVKMKEKGDIPEGYSVSREKKERFSLILESASTNQTSMYLCASSSWTATYEQYFGPGTRLTVT.

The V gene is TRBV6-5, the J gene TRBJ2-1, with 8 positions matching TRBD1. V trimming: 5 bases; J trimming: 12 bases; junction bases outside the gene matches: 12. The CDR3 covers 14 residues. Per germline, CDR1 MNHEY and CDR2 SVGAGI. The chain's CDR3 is CASSLGQGPRGQFF. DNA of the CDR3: TGTGCCAGCAGTCTAGGACAGGGCCCGAGGGGGCAGTTCTTC.

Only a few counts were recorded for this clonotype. Here the CDR3 DNA reads TGCAGTGCCGCACTCCCAGGGGCAGATACGCAGTATTTT. Protein: CSAALPGADTQYF. The genes are TRBV20-1 and TRBJ2-3, with D perhaps TRBD1 (6 bases). The V and J ends lost 6 bases and 4 bases respectively, with 14 bases between them. CDR1 and CDR2 from the germline V gene are DFQATT and SNEGSKA (reference sequence). The length of the CDR3 is 13 residues.

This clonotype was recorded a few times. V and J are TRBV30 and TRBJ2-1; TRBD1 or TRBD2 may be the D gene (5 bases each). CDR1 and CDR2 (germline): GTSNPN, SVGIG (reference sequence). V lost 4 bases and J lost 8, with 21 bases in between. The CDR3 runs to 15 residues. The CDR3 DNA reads TGTGCCTGGACCTCGCCCAAAAAAAGGGGACATGAGCAGTTCTTC. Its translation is CAWTSPKKRGHEQFF.

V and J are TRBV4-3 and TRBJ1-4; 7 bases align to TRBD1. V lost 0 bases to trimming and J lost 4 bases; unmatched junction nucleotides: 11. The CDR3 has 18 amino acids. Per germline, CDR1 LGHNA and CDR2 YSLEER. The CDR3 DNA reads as TGCGCCAGCAGCCAAGATCAAATAAGTGGACAGGATAATGAAAAACTGTTTTTT. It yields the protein CASSQDQISGQDNEKLFF.

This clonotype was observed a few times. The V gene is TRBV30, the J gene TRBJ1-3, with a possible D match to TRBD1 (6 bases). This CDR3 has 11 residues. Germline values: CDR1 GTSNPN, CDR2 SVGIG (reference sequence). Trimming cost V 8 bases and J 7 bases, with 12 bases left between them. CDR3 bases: TGTGCCGGGGGCATTGGGAACACCATATATTTT. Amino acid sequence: CAGGIGNTIYF.

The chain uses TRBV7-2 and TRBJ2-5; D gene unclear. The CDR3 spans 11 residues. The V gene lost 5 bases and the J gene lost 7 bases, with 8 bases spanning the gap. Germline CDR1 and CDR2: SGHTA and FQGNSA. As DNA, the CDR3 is TGTGCCAGCAGCAACCAGAGGACCCAGTACTTC. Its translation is CASSNQRTQYF.

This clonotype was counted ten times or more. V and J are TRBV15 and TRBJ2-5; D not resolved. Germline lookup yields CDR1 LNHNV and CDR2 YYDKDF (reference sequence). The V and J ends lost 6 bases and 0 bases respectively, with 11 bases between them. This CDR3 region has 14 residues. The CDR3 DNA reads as TGTGCCACCAGAGGCGCGGCGTACCAAGAGACCCAGTACTTC. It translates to CATRGAAYQETQYF.

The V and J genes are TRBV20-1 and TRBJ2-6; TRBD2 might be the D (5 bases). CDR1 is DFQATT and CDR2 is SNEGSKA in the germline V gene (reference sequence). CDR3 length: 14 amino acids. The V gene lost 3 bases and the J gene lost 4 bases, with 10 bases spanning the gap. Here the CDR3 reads CSASSGRGANVLTF. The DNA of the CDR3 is TGCAGTGCTAGCTCGGGAAGGGGGGCCAACGTCCTGACTTTC.

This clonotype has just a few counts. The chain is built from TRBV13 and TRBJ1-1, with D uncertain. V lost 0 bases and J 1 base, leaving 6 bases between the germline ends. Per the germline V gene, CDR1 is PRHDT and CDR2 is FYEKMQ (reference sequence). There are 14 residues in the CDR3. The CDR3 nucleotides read TGTGCCAGCAGCTTAGGCCCAGCGAACACTGAAGCTTTCTTT. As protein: CASSLGPANTEAFF.

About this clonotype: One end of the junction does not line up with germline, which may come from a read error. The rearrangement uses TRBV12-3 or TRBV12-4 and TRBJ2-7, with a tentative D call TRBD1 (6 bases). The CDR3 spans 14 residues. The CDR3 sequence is CASGTWGRDYEQHF. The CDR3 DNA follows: TGTGCCAGCGGAACCTGGGGGCGCGACTACGAGCAGCACTTC.

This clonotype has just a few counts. This CDR3 is CASSLAAGGLFTEAFF. The CDR3 DNA is TGTGCCAGCAGCTTAGCGGCAGGGGGACTTTTCACTGAAGCTTTCTTT. The chain carries TRBV7-6 and TRBJ1-1; TRBD1 matches 7 bases. The CDR3 extends over 16 amino acids. With V trimmed by 0 bases and J by 4 bases, 8 bases remained unmatched. Germline values: CDR1 SGHVS, CDR2 FNYEAQ.

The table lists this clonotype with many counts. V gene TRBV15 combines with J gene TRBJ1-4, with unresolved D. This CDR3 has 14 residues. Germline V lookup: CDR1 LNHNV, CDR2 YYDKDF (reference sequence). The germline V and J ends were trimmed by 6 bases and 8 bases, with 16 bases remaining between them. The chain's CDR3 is CATSDRENWEKLFF. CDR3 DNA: TGTGCCACCAGTGACCGGGAGAACTGGGAAAAACTGTTTTTT.

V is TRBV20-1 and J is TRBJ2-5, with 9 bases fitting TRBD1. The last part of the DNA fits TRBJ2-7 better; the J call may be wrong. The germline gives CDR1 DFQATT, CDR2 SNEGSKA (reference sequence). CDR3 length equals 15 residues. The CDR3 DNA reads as TGCAGTGCTAGAGTAAAGGGGACAGGGCTTTACGAGCAGTACTTC. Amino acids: CSARVKGTGLYEQYF.

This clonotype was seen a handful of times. The CDR3 here is CASSFWRADNEQFF. The CDR3 DNA is TGTGCCAGCAGCTTCTGGCGGGCGGACAATGAGCAGTTCTTC. The chain has TRBV5-5 and TRBJ2-1; weak D call: TRBD2 (5 bases). Germline CDR1 is SGHKS and CDR2 is YYEKEE (reference sequence). CDR3 length: 14 amino acids. Trimming took 2 bases from V and 5 from J, leaving 11 bases between them.

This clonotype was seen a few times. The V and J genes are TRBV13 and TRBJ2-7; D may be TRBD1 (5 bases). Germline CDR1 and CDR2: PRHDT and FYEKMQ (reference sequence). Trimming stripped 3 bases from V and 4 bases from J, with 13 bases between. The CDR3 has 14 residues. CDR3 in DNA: TGTGCCAGCAGCTTTAGCCCTTCAGGGTACGAGCAGTACTTC. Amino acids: CASSFSPSGYEQYF.

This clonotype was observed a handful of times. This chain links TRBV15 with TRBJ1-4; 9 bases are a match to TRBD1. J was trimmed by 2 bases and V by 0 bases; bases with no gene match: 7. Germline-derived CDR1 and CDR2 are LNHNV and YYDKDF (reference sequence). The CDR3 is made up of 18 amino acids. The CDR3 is CATSRERTGGATNEKLFF. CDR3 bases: TGTGCCACCAGCAGAGAGAGAACAGGGGGCGCGACTAATGAAAAACTGTTTTTT.

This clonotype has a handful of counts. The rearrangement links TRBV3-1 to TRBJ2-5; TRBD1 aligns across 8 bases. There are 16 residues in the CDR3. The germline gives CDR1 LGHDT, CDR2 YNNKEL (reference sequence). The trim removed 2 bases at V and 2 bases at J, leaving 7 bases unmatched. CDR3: CASSQFGQGIQETQYF. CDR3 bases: TGTGCCAGCAGCCAATTTGGACAGGGCATACAAGAGACCCAGTACTTC.

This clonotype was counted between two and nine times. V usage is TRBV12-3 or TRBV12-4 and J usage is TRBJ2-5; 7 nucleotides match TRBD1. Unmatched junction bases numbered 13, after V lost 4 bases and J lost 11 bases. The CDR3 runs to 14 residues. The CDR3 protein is CASSSRQGLREQYF. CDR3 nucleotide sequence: TGTGCCAGCAGTTCCCGACAGGGCTTGAGGGAGCAGTACTTC.

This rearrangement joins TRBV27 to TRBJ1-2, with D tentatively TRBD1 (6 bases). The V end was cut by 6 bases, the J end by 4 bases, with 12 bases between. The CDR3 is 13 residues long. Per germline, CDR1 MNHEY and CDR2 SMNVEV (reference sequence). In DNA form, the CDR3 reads TGTGCCAGCAGCCTACAGGGATCCTATGGCTACACCTTC. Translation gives CASSLQGSYGYTF.

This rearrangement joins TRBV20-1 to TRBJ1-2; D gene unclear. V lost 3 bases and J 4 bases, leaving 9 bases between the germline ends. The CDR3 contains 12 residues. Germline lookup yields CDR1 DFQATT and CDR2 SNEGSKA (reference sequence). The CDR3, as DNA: TGCAGTGCTAGGTGGCAGCCCTATGGCTACACCTTC. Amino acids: CSARWQPYGYTF.

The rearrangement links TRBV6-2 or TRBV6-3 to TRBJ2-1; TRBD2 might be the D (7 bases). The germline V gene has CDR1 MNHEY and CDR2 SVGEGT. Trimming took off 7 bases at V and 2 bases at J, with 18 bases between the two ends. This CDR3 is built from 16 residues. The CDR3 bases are TGTGCCAGCAAACAGGAGGGGGGGCCCACCTACAATGAGCAGTTCTTC. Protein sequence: CASKQEGGPTYNEQFF.

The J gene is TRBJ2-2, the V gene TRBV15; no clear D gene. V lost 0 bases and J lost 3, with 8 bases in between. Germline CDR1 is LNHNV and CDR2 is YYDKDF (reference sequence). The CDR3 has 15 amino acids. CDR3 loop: CATSREGQHTGELFF. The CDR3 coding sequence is TGTGCCACCAGCAGAGAAGGGCAGCACACCGGGGAGCTGTTTTTT.